These T cell receptor beta chains were read from a single sample in a study of T cell responses to AZD1222 COVID-19 vaccine. This table comes from immunoSEQ multiplex PCR, and its TCRdb copy is limited to in-frame clones, with some not included. Seen here are approximately 110,000 clones, 88% observed once, and the top ten hold around 13%. The sample was peripheral blood, taken on day 0 of MenACWY control vaccination. These receptors were collected from an adult in good health. Each CDR3 is given with its conserved first and last residue. The order of the fields is V gene, clone size, D gene, J gene, CDR3 DNA, CDR3 protein. A D gene is named only where the DNA matches it firmly. The size of a clone is reported for some rows only, either as once, few or many, or as a class for expanded clones.

>TRBV5-5|.|.|TRBJ1-4
TGTGCCAGCAGCTTGCGCGCAGGGTACACACATGAAAAACTGTTTTTT
CASSLRAGYTHEKLFF
>TRBV9|.|.|TRBJ2-3
TGTGCCAGCAGCGTAGGCTCCGGGGTAGCGAAAAATACGCAGTATTTT
CASSVGSGVAKNTQYF
>TRBV5-8|.|TRBD2|TRBJ2-1
TGTGCCAGCACCTGGGGGGGGTCCAATGAGCAGTTCTTC
CASTWGGSNEQFF
>TRBV7-9|.|TRBD1|TRBJ1-1
TGTGCCAGCAGCACACTGACAGGGGGAACTGAAGCTTTCTTT
CASSTLTGGTEAFF
>TRBV12-2|.|.|TRBJ2-5
TGTGCAAGTCGCCCCCCGAAGGACAGGCGGGAAAAAGAGACCCAGTACTTC
CASRPPKDRREKETQYF
>TRBV7-3|once|TRBD2|TRBJ2-3
TGTGCCAGCAGCCCCAACCCTGGGACTAGCGGCCTCACAGATACGCAGTATTTT
CASSPNPGTSGLTDTQYF
>TRBV15|.|TRBD2|TRBJ2-3
TGTGCCACCAGCAGACCCCGTGAGGGCGGGAGCGTCACGCAGTATTTT
CATSRPREGGSVTQYF
>TRBV5-1|.|.|TRBJ1-1
TGCGCCAGCAGCGTCAGGGTTAGCGAAACTGAAGCTTTCTTT
CASSVRVSETEAFF
>TRBV28|.|.|TRBJ2-7
TGTGCCAGCAGTTTACGCCCAGGCTCCGAGCAGTACTTC
CASSLRPGSEQYF
>TRBV5-4|.|.|TRBJ2-1
TGTGCCAGCAGCGCAAGGAGCGGAAGCTCCTACAATGAGCAGTTCTTC
CASSARSGSSYNEQFF